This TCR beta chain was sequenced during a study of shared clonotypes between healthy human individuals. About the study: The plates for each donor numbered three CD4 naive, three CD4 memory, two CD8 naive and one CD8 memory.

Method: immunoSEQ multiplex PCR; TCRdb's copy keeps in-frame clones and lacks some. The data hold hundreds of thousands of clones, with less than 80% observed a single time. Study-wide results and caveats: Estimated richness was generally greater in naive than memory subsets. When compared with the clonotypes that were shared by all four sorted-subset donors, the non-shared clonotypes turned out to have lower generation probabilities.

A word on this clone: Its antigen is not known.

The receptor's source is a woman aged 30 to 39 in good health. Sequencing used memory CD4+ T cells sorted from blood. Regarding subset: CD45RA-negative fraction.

The CDR3 reads CASSPAGTGEQYF. The CDR3 region has the DNA TGTGCCAGCAGCCCAGCCGGGACAGGAGAGCAGTACTTC. The chain links TRBV7-9 to TRBJ2-7, with 8 bases matching TRBD1. Germline trimming cut 5 bases from V and 7 bases from J; bases unmatched to any gene: 7. The CDR3 is 13 amino acids. The germline V gene has CDR1 SEHNR and CDR2 FQNEAQ (reference sequence).